The 25 T cell receptor beta chains listed next were all sequenced from one sample in a study of regulatory T cells in long-lasting Graves disease. Libraries of TCR beta came from iRepertoire HTBI primers plus Arm-PCR of CDR3 regions. MiXCR was run by TCRdb on the multiplex PCR reads, yielding one entry per CDR3 protein. The table lists 300,000 to 400,000 distinct CDR3 sequences, 16% of them singletons. The sample's time point: newly diagnosed GD, antithyroid drugs for less than 3 months. The authors made the TCR library using RNA they extracted from PBMCs. These sequences were also reported in another study, on T cells in Graves' hyperthyroidism and ophthalmopathy.

The source was peripheral blood mononuclear cells (PBMCs), collected at new diagnosis, from a patient treated with antithyroid drugs. These receptors all stem from a man aged 35-49 years with Graves disease.

The CDR3 protein is CASSLAAGVKNYNEQFF. CDR3 nucleotides: TGCGCCAGCAGCTTGGCCGCGGGGGTCAAAAACTACAATGAGCAGTTCTTC. The chain carries TRBV5-1 and TRBJ2-1, with 7 bases matching TRBD2. The length of the CDR3 is 17 residues. Trimming removed 0 bases from V and 3 bases from J; junction bases left unmatched: 9. Germline V gives CDR1 SGHRS, CDR2 YFSETQ.

There are many counts of this clonotype. For the CDR3, the DNA is TGTGCCAGCAGCAGGGACAGGCTGTACACTGAAGCTTTCTTT. It encodes CASSRDRLYTEAFF. The gene calls are TRBV11-2 and TRBJ1-1; the match to TRBD1 covers 8 bases. The germline V gene has CDR1 SGHAT and CDR2 FQNNGV. The J segment lost 3 bases and the V segment lost 5 bases, leaving 5 bases of the junction unmatched. This CDR3 comprises 14 residues.

This clonotype was counted between two and nine times. The chain links TRBV10-3 to TRBJ2-5; 7 nucleotides align to TRBD1. The length of the CDR3 is 14 residues. Losses at the gene ends were 10 bases for V and 4 bases for J; bases not matched to a gene: 12. In germline, CDR1 is ENHRY, CDR2 SYGVKD. The CDR3 loop is CATMAGTEVETQYF. Here the CDR3 DNA reads TGTGCCACCATGGCCGGGACAGAGGTAGAGACCCAGTACTTC.

On this clonotype itself: The likely explanation is a read error, given a far larger clone one base away. This rearrangement joins TRBV28 to TRBJ1-6, with D perhaps matching TRBD1 (5 bases). Germline V lookup: CDR1 MDHEN, CDR2 SYDVKM. The CDR3 totals 14 residues. This CDR3 reads CASGFSGLDSPLHF. The DNA of the CDR3 is TGTGCCAGCGGTTTTTCAGGGTTAGATTCACCCCTCCACTTT.

V gene TRBV20-1 combines with J gene TRBJ2-1; D is uncertain. CDR3 length equals 13 residues. The V gene lost 4 bases and the J gene lost 0 bases, with 7 bases spanning the gap. Germline-derived CDR1 and CDR2 are DFQATT and SNEGSKA (reference sequence). CDR3 amino acids: CSAKLDSYNEQFF. The CDR3 DNA sequence: TGCAGTGCTAAACTGGACTCCTACAATGAGCAGTTCTTC.

There are many counts of this clonotype. J is TRBJ1-2 and V is TRBV7-9; 8 positions agree with TRBD1. V lost 4 bases and J lost 4; bases outside the gene matches: 11. The CDR3 totals 16 residues. Germline CDR1 reads SEHNR; CDR2 reads FQNEAQ (reference sequence). This chain's CDR3 is CASSSGQGPFSYGYTF. CDR3 DNA sequence: TGTGCCAGCAGCTCTGGACAGGGTCCATTTTCCTATGGCTACACCTTC.

This clonotype was counted many times. The J gene is TRBJ2-1, the V gene TRBV7-2, with 7 bases fitting TRBD2. This CDR3 is 17 amino acids long. V lost 6 bases to trimming and J lost 0 bases; unmatched junction nucleotides: 11. CDR1 SGHTA and CDR2 FQGNSA come from the germline V gene. CDR3 loop: CASSKASGASSYNEQFF. The CDR3 DNA follows: TGTGCCAGCAGTAAGGCTAGCGGTGCCTCCTCCTACAATGAGCAGTTCTTC. Drawing the rest from reference TRBV7-2 and TRBJ2-1, the complete variable domain is GAGVSQSPSNKVTEKGKDVELRCDPISGHTALYWYRQSLGQGLEFLIYFQGNSAPDKSGLPSDRFSAERTGGSVSTLTIQRTQQEDSAVYLCASSKASGASSYNEQFFGPGTRLTVL.

This clonotype was picked up many times. This sequence joins TRBV7-9 and TRBJ2-7; D tentatively fits TRBD1 or TRBD2 (5 bases each). V was trimmed by 6 bases and J by 9 bases, leaving 15 bases between them. CDR1 is SEHNR and CDR2 is FQNEAQ in the germline V gene (reference sequence). CDR3 size: 12 residues. CDR3 protein: CASSYTQGVQYF. CDR3 nucleotides: TGTGCCAGCAGTTACACGCAGGGAGTGCAGTACTTC.

In its sample, this clonotype was seen many times. The chain links TRBV11-2 to TRBJ1-6; TRBD1 agrees at 8 bases. The V gene end was trimmed by 5 bases and the J gene end by 7 bases; junction bases not matched to a gene: 4. The germline V gene encodes CDR1 SGHAT and CDR2 FQNNGV. This CDR3 contains 14 residues. DNA of the CDR3: TGTGCCAGCAGCATGGACAGGGTGAATTCACCCCTCCACTTT. Protein: CASSMDRVNSPLHF.

The V gene is TRBV30, the J gene TRBJ1-5; possibly TRBD1 for D (6 bases). V was pared by 7 bases and J by 1 base, with 11 bases between. CDR1 is GTSNPN and CDR2 is SVGIG in the germline V gene (reference sequence). The CDR3 totals 13 residues. The CDR3 loop is CALQGGSNQPQHF. CDR3 nucleotide sequence: TGTGCCTTACAGGGAGGCAGCAATCAGCCCCAGCATTTT. Full variable domain (rest looked up from reference TRBV30 and TRBJ1-5): SQTIHQWPATLVQPVGSPLSLECTVEGTSNPNLYWYRQAAGRGLQLLFYSVGIGQISSEVPQNLSASRPQDRQFILSSKKLLLSDSGFYLCALQGGSNQPQHFGDGTRLSIL.

This clonotype was seen repeatedly, ten times or more. The J gene is TRBJ2-4, the V gene TRBV7-2; D gene ambiguous. V was shortened by 0 bases and J by 1 base, with 7 bases between the two germline ends. CDR1 is SGHTA and CDR2 is FQGNSA in the germline V gene. This CDR3 is 15 amino acids long. The CDR3, as DNA: TGTGCCAGCAGCTTAGCGTCGGTGGCCAAAAACATTCAGTACTTC. Encoded protein: CASSLASVAKNIQYF.

This clonotype was observed at least ten times. This chain connects TRBV11-2 to TRBJ2-7, with a tentative D call TRBD1 (5 bases). In germline, CDR1 is SGHAT, CDR2 FQNNGV. V gave up 2 bases and J gave up 7 bases, with 18 bases separating them. This CDR3 comprises 15 residues. CDR3 sequence (DNA): TGTGCCAGCAGCTTATCTACAGGATACTCTGGAGAGCAGTACTTC. Translated: CASSLSTGYSGEQYF.

This clonotype was counted at least ten times. The V gene is TRBV5-1, the J gene TRBJ1-5; D perhaps matches TRBD1 (5 bases). Germline V gives CDR1 SGHRS, CDR2 YFSETQ. The CDR3 has 14 residues. The V gene lost 4 bases and the J gene lost 6 bases, with 14 bases spanning the gap. As DNA, the CDR3 is TGCGCCAGCAGCATTGGGGGTGAAGGTCAGCCCCAGCATTTT. The encoded protein is CASSIGGEGQPQHF.

This clonotype occurred many times. V usage is TRBV25-1 and J usage is TRBJ2-3; 7 bases line up with TRBD1. Germline values: CDR1 MGHDK, CDR2 SYGVNS. Trimming cost V 7 bases and J 0 bases; bases outside gene matches: 13. The CDR3 spans 17 residues. This chain's CDR3 is CASIILAGTVSTDTQYF. Here the CDR3 DNA reads TGTGCCAGCATTATTCTTGCCGGGACAGTTAGCACAGATACGCAGTATTTT.

The chain uses TRBV5-1 and TRBJ2-2, with 7 bases that match TRBD1. The CDR3 has 15 residues. The germline V gene encodes CDR1 SGHRS and CDR2 YFSETQ. V trimming: 3 bases; J trimming: 6 bases; junction bases outside the gene matches: 8. Here the CDR3 DNA reads TGCGCCAGCAGCTCCGCGACAGGGATGGCCGGGGAGCTGTTTTTT. Translating it yields CASSSATGMAGELFF. The whole variable domain, remainder taken from reference TRBV5-1 and TRBJ2-2, is KAGVTQTPRYLIKTRGQQVTLSCSPISGHRSVSWYQQTPGQGLQFLFEYFSETQRNKGNFPGRFSGRQFSNSRSEMNVSTLELGDSALYLCASSSATGMAGELFFGEGSRLTVL.

Only a few counts were recorded for this clonotype. This chain uses TRBV6-1 with TRBJ2-3; 7 bases match TRBD2. The V segment lost 6 bases and the J segment 3 bases; nucleotides outside the gene matches: 15. The CDR3 runs to 17 residues. Germline V gene sequence: CDR1 MNHNS, CDR2 SASEGT. The CDR3 protein is CASSPPGGREGTDTQYF. CDR3 DNA: TGTGCCAGCAGCCCGCCCGGGGGAAGGGAGGGGACAGATACGCAGTATTTT.

This clonotype has only a few counts. The gene calls are TRBV19 and TRBJ2-1; D is uncertain. CDR1 and CDR2 (germline): LNHDA, SQIVND (reference sequence). Trimming removed 7 bases at V and 6 bases at J, with 22 bases between. This CDR3 spans 16 amino acids. The CDR3 DNA reads TGTGCCAGTACCACCCGTGGGATAGGTCGGCTCAATGAGCAGTTCTTC. Translating gives CASTTRGIGRLNEQFF.

This clonotype has a count of ten or more. The chain links TRBV5-7 to TRBJ2-2, with a tentative D call TRBD1 (6 bases). TRBV5-7 is identified as an open reading frame with a role that is uncertain. V lost 4 bases, J lost 0 bases, and 10 bases lay in between. The CDR3 sequence is 15 residues long. The CDR3, as DNA: TGTGCCAGCAGCGAGGGGGTCGCGAACACCGGGGAGCTGTTTTTT. Translated: CASSEGVANTGELFF.

This clonotype was observed many times. The V call is TRBV11-2, the J call TRBJ2-3, with D unresolved. Deletions cut 5 bases from V and 7 bases from J, with 13 bases between. CDR3 size: 13 residues. Germline values: CDR1 SGHAT, CDR2 FQNNGV. The CDR3 spells CASSHIRRYTQYF. The DNA of the CDR3 is TGTGCCAGCAGCCACATCAGACGATATACGCAGTATTTT.

This clonotype was picked up a small number of times. The rearrangement uses TRBV28 and TRBJ2-3, with 9 nucleotides matching TRBD1. Losses at the gene ends were 6 bases for V and 2 bases for J; bases not matched to a gene: 6. CDR1 is MDHEN and CDR2 is SYDVKM in the germline V gene. The CDR3 is 15 amino acids. The CDR3 spells CASRGQGGATDTQYF. The CDR3 DNA sequence: TGTGCCAGCAGGGGACAGGGCGGGGCCACAGATACGCAGTATTTT.

The genes are TRBV3-1 and TRBJ2-7; 10 bases fit TRBD1. The CDR3 runs to 16 residues. Germline CDR1 reads LGHDT; CDR2 reads YNNKEL (reference sequence). V gave up 3 bases and J gave up 7 bases; unmatched junction bases: 12. Here the CDR3 reads CASSHGGGQGFREQYF. CDR3 DNA sequence: TGTGCCAGCAGCCATGGCGGGGGACAGGGGTTTCGGGAGCAGTACTTC.

The rearrangement joins TRBV15 to TRBJ1-4; possibly TRBD1 for D (6 bases). The V gene lost 5 bases and the J gene lost 2 bases, with 9 bases spanning the gap. Germline values: CDR1 LNHNV, CDR2 YYDKDF (reference sequence). The CDR3 runs to 14 residues. The CDR3 loop reads CATSATGTNEKLFF. CDR3 DNA: TGTGCCACCAGCGCTACAGGGACTAATGAAAAACTGTTTTTT.

This clonotype was counted at least ten times. V usage is TRBV24-1 and J usage is TRBJ2-1; D is possibly TRBD1 (6 bases). The V gene's germline CDR1 is KGHDR and CDR2 SFDVKD. This CDR3 is built from 15 residues. The V and J ends lost 1 base and 6 bases respectively, with 12 bases between them. CDR3 DNA sequence: TGTGCCACCAGTGATTTTGGGACAAGGGGCAATGAGCAGTTCTTC. Amino acid sequence: CATSDFGTRGNEQFF.

The chain combines TRBV6-1 with TRBJ1-2; D uncertain. Trimming took 7 bases from V and 1 from J, leaving 16 bases between them. Germline-derived CDR1 and CDR2 are MNHNS and SASEGT. The CDR3 runs to 15 residues. This chain's CDR3 is CASTNPKSNNYGYTF. CDR3 nucleotide sequence: TGTGCCAGCACCAACCCCAAAAGCAATAACTATGGCTACACCTTC.

The chain joins TRBV3-1 to TRBJ1-1; 8 bases line up with TRBD1. V dropped 5 bases and J dropped 11; count of bases not matched to a gene: 10. CDR1 LGHDT and CDR2 YNNKEL come from the germline V gene (reference sequence). This CDR3 comprises 13 residues. This CDR3 reads CASSNPGQGGAFF. The CDR3 DNA reads TGTGCCAGCAGCAACCCAGGACAGGGCGGGGCTTTCTTT.